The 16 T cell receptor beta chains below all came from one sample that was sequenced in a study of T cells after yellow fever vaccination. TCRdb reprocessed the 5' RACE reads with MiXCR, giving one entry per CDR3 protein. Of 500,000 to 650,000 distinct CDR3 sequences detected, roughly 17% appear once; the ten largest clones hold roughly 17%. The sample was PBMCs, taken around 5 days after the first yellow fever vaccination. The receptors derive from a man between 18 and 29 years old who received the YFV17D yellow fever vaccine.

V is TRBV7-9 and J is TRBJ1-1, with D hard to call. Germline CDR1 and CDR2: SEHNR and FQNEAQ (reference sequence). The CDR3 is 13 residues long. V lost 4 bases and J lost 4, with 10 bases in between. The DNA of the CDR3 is TGTGCCAGCAGCTCCCCCCAGAGCACTGAAGCTTTCTTT. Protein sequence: CASSSPQSTEAFF.

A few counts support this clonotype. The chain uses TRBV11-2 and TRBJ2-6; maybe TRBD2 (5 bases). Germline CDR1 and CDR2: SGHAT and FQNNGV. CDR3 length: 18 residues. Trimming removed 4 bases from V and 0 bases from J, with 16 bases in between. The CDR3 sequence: CASSYSSGSRSGANVLTF. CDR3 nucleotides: TGTGCCAGCAGCTATTCTTCGGGGTCCCGCTCTGGGGCCAACGTCCTGACTTTC.

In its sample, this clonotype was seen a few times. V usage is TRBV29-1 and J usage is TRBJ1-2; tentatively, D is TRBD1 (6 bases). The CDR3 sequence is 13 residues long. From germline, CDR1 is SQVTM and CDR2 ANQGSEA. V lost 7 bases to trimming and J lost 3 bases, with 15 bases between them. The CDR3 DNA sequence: TGCAGCGCAATACAGGGCCCTGACTATGGCTACACCTTC. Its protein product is CSAIQGPDYGYTF.

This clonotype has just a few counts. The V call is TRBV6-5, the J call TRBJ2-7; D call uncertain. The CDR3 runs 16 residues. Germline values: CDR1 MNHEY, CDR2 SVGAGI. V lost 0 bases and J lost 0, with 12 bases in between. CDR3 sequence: CASSYSAAPASYEQYF. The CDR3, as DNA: TGTGCCAGCAGTTACTCGGCAGCCCCAGCCTCCTACGAGCAGTACTTC.

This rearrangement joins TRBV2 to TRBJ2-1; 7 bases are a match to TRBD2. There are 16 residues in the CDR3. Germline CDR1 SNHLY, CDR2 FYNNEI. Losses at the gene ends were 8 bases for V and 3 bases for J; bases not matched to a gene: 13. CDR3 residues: CASGSGEAGSYNEQFF. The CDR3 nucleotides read TGTGCCAGCGGAAGCGGGGAGGCGGGGAGCTACAATGAGCAGTTCTTC.

In DNA form, the CDR3 reads TGCGCCAGCAGCAGATTGGGGGCAGGCACTGAAGCTTTCTTT. It yields the protein CASSRLGAGTEAFF. The rearrangement links TRBV5-1 to TRBJ1-1; D might be TRBD1 (6 bases). V dropped 4 bases and J dropped 4 bases, with 14 bases sitting between them. Germline CDR1 reads SGHRS; CDR2 reads YFSETQ. The CDR3 contains 14 residues.

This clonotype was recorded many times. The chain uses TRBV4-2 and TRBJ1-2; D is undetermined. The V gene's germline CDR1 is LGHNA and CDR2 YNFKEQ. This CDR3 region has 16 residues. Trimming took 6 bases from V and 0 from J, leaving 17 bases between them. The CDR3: CASSRNPWKANYGYTF. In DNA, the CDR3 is TGTGCCAGCAGTCGAAACCCTTGGAAGGCTAACTATGGCTACACCTTC.

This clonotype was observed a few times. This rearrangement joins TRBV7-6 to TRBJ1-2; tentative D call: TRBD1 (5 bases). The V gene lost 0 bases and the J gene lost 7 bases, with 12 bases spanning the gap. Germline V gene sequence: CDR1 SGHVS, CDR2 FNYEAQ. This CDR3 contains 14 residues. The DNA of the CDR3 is TGTGCCAGCAGCTTAGCAGGGGCGGGAGCTGGCTACACCTTC. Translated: CASSLAGAGAGYTF.

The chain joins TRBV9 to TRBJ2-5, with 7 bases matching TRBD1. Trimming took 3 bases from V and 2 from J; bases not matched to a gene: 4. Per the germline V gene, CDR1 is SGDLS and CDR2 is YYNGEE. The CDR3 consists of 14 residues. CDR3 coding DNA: TGTGCCAGCAGCGCACAGGGGCCTCAAGAGACCCAGTACTTC. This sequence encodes CASSAQGPQETQYF.

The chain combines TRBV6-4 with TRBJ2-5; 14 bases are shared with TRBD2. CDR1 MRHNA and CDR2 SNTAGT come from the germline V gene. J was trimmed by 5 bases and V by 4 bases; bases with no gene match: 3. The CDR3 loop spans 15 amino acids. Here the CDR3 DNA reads TGTGCCAGCAGTGCGACTAGCGGGGGGGCCGAGACCCAGTACTTC. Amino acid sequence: CASSATSGGAETQYF.

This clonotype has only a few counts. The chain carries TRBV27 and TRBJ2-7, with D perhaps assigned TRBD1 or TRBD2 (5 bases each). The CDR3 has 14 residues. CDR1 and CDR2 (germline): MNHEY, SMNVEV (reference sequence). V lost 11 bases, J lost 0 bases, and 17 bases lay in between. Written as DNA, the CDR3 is TGTGCCGGTGGCCGGGACCTGAGCTCCTACGAGCAGTACGTC. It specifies CAGGRDLSSYEQYV.

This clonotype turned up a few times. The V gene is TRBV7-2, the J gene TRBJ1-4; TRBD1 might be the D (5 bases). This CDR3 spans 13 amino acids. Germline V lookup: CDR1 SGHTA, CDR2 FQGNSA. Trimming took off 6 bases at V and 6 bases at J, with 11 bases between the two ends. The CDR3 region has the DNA TGTGCCAGCAGGCAGGGTTTTGATGAAAAACTGTTTTTT. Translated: CASRQGFDEKLFF.

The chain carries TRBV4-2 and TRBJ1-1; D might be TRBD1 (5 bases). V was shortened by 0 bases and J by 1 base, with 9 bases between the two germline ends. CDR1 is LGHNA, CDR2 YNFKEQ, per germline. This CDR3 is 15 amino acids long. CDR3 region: CASSQEATGNTEAFF. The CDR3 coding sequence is TGTGCCAGCAGCCAAGAAGCAACAGGGAACACTGAAGCTTTCTTT.

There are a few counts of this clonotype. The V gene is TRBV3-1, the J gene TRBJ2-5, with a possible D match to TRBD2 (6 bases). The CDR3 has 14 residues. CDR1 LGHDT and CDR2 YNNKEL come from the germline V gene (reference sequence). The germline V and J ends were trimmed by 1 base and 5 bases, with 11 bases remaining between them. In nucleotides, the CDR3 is TGTGCCAGCAGCCAAGGACTAGGGGCCGAGACCCAGTACTTC. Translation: CASSQGLGAETQYF.

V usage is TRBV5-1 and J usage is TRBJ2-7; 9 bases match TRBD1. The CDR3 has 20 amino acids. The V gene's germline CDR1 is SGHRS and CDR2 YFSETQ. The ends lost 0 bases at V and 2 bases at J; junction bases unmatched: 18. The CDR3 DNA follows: TGCGCCAGCAGCTTGGCCGGGACAGGGAGCCGACTCACCCCTGCCTACGAGCAGTACTTC. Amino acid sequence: CASSLAGTGSRLTPAYEQYF.

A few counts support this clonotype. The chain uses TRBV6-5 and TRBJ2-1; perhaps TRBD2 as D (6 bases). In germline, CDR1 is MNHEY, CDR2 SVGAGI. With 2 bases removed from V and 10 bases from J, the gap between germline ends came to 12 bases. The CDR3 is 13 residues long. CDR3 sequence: CASSYKGAGEQFF. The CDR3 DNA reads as TGTGCCAGCAGTTACAAAGGTGCGGGAGAGCAGTTCTTC.